This TCR beta chain appears in the sequencing data of a study of blood T cell repertoires in COVID-19. Study as a whole: Acute and convalescent COVID-19 samples came from the United States, Italy and Spain. T cells, B-cell-depleted T cells, or PBMCs supplied cDNA or gDNA.

Enrolment of Seattle patients took place during active infection, and they were followed longitudinally. As handled by the study authors: Amplification of reference gene primers was used by the study to estimate nucleated cell counts. The data were produced by immunoSEQ multiplex PCR, yet TCRdb's version contains in-frame clones alone and is incomplete. V and J calls and clone size come straight from that table; D and trimming were deduced from the DNA. The table has approximately 200,000 clones, over 65% seen once; the top ten hold roughly 18%. The CDR3 runs to 13 residues. V was cut by 3 bases and J by 2 bases, with 10 bases left in between. Germline-derived CDR1 and CDR2 are GTSNPN and SVGIG (reference sequence).

Material for sequencing was peripheral blood. The sequence came from a person aged 70 to 85 with COVID-19, enrolled during active disease. The V gene is TRBV30, the J gene TRBJ1-1; perhaps TRBD1 as D (6 bases). In nucleotides, the CDR3 is TGTGCCTGGAGCCGACAGGAAAACACTGAAGCTTTCTTT. The encoded protein is CAWSRQENTEAFF.